Following are 14 T cell receptor beta chains from one sample sequenced in a study of blood T cell repertoires in COVID-19. TCRdb's table, derived via immunoSEQ multiplex PCR, lists solely in-frame clones and lacks some. The sample includes 200,000 to 250,000 clones, approximately 84% of them seen just once. Sequenced: peripheral blood. The receptors here all came from a woman of 80 years or more with COVID-19, enrolled during active disease.

The rearrangement uses TRBV19 and TRBJ1-5, with 10 nucleotides matching TRBD1. Germline CDR1 and CDR2: LNHDA and SQIVND (reference sequence). Losses at the gene ends were 5 bases for V and 6 bases for J; bases not matched to a gene: 13. The CDR3 length is 17 residues. CDR3 protein: CASSLHRDRGVAQPQHF. The CDR3 DNA reads TGTGCCAGTAGTCTACACAGGGACAGGGGAGTTGCTCAGCCCCAGCATTTT.

The CDR3 here is CASSQSGRGQQPQHF. CDR3 bases: TGTGCCAGCAGCCAATCCGGCAGGGGGCAACAGCCCCAGCATTTT. The V call is TRBV16, the J call TRBJ1-5; 8 bases are a match to TRBD1. The V gene end was trimmed by 0 bases and the J gene end by 7 bases; junction bases not matched to a gene: 5. The CDR3 totals 15 residues. Germline assignment: CDR1 KGHSY and CDR2 FQNENV.

The V gene is TRBV28, the J gene TRBJ1-2, with a possible D match to TRBD1 (5 bases). Trimming removed 5 bases from V and 4 bases from J, with 23 bases in between. Per the germline V gene, CDR1 is MDHEN and CDR2 is SYDVKM. The CDR3 is 17 residues long. This CDR3 reads CASSQGAQGGVSYGYTF. CDR3 bases: TGTGCCAGCAGTCAAGGGGCCCAGGGAGGAGTGTCCTATGGCTACACCTTC.

This clone has ten or more counts. The V gene is TRBV27, the J gene TRBJ2-2; TRBD2 might be the D (5 bases). CDR1 and CDR2 from the germline V gene are MNHEY and SMNVEV (reference sequence). The CDR3 is 14 amino acids. Trimming left V 6 bases short and J 1 base short, with 9 bases between. CDR3 in amino acids: CASRQGRNTGELFF. CDR3 DNA: TGTGCCAGCAGACAAGGGAGGAACACCGGGGAGCTGTTTTTT.

This CDR3 reads CASSFPLTTLPFF. The CDR3 DNA reads TGTGCCAGCAGCTTCCCCTTGACAACTCTGCCTTTCTTT. The J gene is TRBJ1-1, the V gene TRBV11-2; D unclear. Trimming stripped 3 bases from V and 12 bases from J, with 17 bases between. This CDR3 has 13 amino acids. Germline V gives CDR1 SGHAT, CDR2 FQNNGV.

This chain links TRBV7-9 with TRBJ2-3; 9 nucleotides align to TRBD1. V lost 5 bases and J lost 6; bases outside the gene matches: 12. Per the germline V gene, CDR1 is SEHNR and CDR2 is FQNEAQ (reference sequence). CDR3 length: 16 amino acids. CDR3 in amino acids: CASSARQGVSGDTQYF. CDR3 in DNA: TGTGCCAGCAGCGCGAGACAGGGGGTGAGTGGTGATACGCAGTATTTT.

In this sample, this clone turned up once. Germline and junction disagree at one end, which may indicate a read error. Within the sample, other DNA sequences also encode this same CDR3. The chain couples TRBV28 to TRBJ1-5; D is undetermined. Germline CDR1 reads MDHEN; CDR2 reads SYDVKM. The CDR3 runs 12 residues. The CDR3 DNA follows: TGTGCCAGCAGCTTATTAAATCAGCCCCAGCATTTT. It translates to CASSLLNQPQHF.

There are many counts of this clone. The chain is built from TRBV5-4 and TRBJ1-1, with D possibly being TRBD1 (6 bases). The CDR3 is made up of 14 amino acids. The V gene lost 0 bases and the J gene lost 4 bases, with 10 bases spanning the gap. Germline CDR1 reads SGHNT; CDR2 reads YYREEE (reference sequence). The CDR3 sequence: CASSLGQDPTEAFF. In nucleotides, the CDR3 is TGTGCCAGCAGCTTGGGACAGGACCCCACTGAAGCTTTCTTT.

The DNA of the CDR3 is TGTGCCAGCAGCTACGGACAGGGGACAATAGAAAAACTGTTTTTT. It encodes CASSYGQGTIEKLFF. The J gene is TRBJ1-4, the V gene TRBV11-2; 9 bases match TRBD1. After removal of 4 bases from V and 8 bases from J, the junction contained 8 bases not matched to a gene. The V gene's germline CDR1 is SGHAT and CDR2 FQNNGV. The CDR3 is 15 amino acids. The variable domain in full, with the rest retrieved from reference TRBV11-2 and TRBJ1-4, is EAGVAQSPRYKIIEKRQSVAFWCNPISGHATLYWYQQILGQGPKLLIQFQNNGVVDDSQLPKDRFSAERLKGVDSTLKIQPAKLEDSAVYLCASSYGQGTIEKLFFGSGTQLSVL.

The rearrangement joins TRBV29-1 to TRBJ1-6, with D perhaps matching TRBD1 (5 bases). This CDR3 is 16 amino acids long. Germline-derived CDR1 and CDR2 are SQVTM and ANQGSEA. The V end was cut by 1 base, the J end by 5 bases, with 15 bases between. Here the CDR3 DNA reads TGCAGCGTTGAAGCGGAGGGCAGGGCCGATAATTCACCCCTCCACTTT. It specifies CSVEAEGRADNSPLHF.

The chain is built from TRBV28 and TRBJ2-4, with TRBD1 as a possible D gene (7 bases). The V gene lost 4 bases and the J gene lost 2 bases, with 15 bases spanning the gap. This CDR3 region has 16 residues. Germline CDR1 is MDHEN and CDR2 is SYDVKM. The CDR3 DNA sequence: TGTGCCAGCAGTTCAGGGGGGTCGGGAACCAAAAACATTCAGTACTTC. It is translated as CASSSGGSGTKNIQYF.

This chain links TRBV9 with TRBJ2-3, with D possibly being TRBD2 (6 bases). The length of the CDR3 is 15 residues. V dropped 3 bases and J dropped 0 bases, with 11 bases sitting between them. Germline V gene sequence: CDR1 SGDLS, CDR2 YYNGEE. The CDR3 loop reads CASSATGTSTDTQYF. CDR3 nucleotides: TGTGCCAGCAGCGCAACCGGGACTAGCACAGATACGCAGTATTTT.

The chain recombines TRBV3-1 (or the pseudogene TRBV3-2) with TRBJ1-1, with 9 bases lining up with TRBD1. Germline assignment: CDR1 LGHDT and CDR2 YNNKEL (reference sequence). Trimming took 4 bases from V and 0 from J; bases not matched to a gene: 6. This CDR3 spans 16 amino acids. DNA for the CDR3: TGTGCCAGCAGCCGGACAGGACAGGGGTTGAACACTGAAGCTTTCTTT. This translates into CASSRTGQGLNTEAFF.

The J gene is TRBJ1-6, the V gene TRBV14; 7 bases agree with TRBD1. V trimming: 4 bases; J trimming: 7 bases; junction bases outside the gene matches: 7. The CDR3 is made up of 15 amino acids. The germline gives CDR1 SGHDN, CDR2 FVKESK. CDR3 residues: CASSRDRVNNSPLHF. In nucleotides, the CDR3 is TGTGCCAGCAGCCGAGACAGGGTAAACAATTCACCCCTCCACTTT.